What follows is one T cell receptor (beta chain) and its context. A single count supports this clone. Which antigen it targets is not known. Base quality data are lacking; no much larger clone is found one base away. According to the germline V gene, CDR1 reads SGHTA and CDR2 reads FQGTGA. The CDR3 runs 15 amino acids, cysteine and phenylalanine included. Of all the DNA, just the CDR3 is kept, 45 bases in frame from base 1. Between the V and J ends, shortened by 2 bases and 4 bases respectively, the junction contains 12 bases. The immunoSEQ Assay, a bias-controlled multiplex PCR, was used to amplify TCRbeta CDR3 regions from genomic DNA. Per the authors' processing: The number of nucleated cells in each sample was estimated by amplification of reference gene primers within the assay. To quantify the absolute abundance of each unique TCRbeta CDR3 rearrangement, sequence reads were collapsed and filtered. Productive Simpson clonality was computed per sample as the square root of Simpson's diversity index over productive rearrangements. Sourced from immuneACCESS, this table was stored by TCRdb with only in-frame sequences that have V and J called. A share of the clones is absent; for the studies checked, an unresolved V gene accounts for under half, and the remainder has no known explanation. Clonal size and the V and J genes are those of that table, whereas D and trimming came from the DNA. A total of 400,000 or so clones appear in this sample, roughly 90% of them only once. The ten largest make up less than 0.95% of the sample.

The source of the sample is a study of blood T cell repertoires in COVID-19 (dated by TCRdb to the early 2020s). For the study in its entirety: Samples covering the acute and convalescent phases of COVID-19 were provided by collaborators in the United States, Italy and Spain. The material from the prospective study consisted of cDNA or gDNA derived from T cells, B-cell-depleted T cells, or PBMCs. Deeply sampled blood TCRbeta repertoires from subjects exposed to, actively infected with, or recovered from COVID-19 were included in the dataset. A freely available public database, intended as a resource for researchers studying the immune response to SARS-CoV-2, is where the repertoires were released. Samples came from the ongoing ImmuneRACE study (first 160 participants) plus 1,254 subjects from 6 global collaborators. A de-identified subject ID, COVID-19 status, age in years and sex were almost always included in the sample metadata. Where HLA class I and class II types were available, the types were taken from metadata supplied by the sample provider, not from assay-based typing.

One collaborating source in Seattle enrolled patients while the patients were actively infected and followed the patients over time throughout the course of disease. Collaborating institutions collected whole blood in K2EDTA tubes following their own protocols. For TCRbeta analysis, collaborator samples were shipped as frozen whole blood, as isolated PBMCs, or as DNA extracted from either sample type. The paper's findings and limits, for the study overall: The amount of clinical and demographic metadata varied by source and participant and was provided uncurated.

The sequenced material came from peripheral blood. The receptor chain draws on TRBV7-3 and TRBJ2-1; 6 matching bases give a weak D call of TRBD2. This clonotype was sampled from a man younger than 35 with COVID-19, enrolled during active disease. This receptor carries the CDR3 CASSLGLATYNEQFF. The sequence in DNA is TGTGCCAGCAGCTTAGGGCTAGCGACATACAATGAGCAGTTCTTC.